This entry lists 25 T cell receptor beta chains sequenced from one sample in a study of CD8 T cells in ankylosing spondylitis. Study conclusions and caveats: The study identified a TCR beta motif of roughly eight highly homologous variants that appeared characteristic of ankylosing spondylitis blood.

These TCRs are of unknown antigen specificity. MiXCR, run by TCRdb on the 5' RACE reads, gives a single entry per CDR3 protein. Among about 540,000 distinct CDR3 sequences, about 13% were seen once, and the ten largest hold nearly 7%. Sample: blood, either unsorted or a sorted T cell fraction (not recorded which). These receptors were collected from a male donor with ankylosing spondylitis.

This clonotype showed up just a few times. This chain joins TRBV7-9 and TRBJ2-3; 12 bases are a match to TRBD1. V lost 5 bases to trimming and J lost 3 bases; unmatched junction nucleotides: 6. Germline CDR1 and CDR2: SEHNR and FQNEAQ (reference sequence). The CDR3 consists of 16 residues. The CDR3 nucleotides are TGTGCCAGCAGCAGGGGGACAGGGGGCATAACAGATACGCAGTATTTT. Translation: CASSRGTGGITDTQYF.

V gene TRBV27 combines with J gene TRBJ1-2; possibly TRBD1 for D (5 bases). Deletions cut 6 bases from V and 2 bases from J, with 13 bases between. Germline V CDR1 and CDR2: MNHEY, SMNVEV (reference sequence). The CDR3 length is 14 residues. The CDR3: CASRARDGNYGYTF. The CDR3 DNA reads TGTGCCAGCAGAGCCAGGGACGGCAACTATGGCTACACCTTC.

Written as DNA, the CDR3 is TGCGCCAGCAGCTTGGCGGCCAGTTACAATGAGCAGTTCTTC. It codes for CASSLAASYNEQFF. This chain links TRBV5-1 with TRBJ2-1, with D uncertain. The CDR3 has 14 residues. Germline-derived CDR1 and CDR2 are SGHRS and YFSETQ. V was clipped by 0 bases and J by 4 bases, with 8 bases between them.

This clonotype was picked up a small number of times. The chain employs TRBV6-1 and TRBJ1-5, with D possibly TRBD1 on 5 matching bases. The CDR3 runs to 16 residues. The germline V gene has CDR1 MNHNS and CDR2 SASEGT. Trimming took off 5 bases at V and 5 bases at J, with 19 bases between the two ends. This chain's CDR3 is CASSKTAIREDQPQHF. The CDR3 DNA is TGTGCCAGCAGTAAAACCGCAATCAGGGAGGATCAGCCCCAGCATTTT.

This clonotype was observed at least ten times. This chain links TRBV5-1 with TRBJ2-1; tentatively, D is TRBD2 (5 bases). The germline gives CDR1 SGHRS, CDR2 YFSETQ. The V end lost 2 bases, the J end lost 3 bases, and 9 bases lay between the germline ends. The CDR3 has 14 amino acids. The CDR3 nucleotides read TGCGCCAGCAGCTTCGATAGCGACTACAATGAGCAGTTCTTC. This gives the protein CASSFDSDYNEQFF.

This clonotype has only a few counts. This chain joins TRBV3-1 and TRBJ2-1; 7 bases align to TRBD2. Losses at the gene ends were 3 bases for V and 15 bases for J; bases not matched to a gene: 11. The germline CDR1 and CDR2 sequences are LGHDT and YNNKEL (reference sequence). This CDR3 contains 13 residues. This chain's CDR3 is CASSQNRDYGVFF. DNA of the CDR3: TGTGCCAGCAGCCAGAACCGGGACTACGGGGTGTTCTTC.

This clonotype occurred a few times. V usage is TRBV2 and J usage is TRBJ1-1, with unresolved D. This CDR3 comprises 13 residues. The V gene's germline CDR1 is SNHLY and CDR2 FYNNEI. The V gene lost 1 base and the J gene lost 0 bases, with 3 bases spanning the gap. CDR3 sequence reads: CASSEELNTEAFF. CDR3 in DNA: TGTGCCAGCAGTGAAGAATTGAACACTGAAGCTTTCTTT.

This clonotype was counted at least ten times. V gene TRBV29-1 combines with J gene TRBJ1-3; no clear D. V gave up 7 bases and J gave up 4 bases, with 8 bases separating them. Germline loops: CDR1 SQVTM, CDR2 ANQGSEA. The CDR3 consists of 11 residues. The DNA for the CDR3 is TGCAGCGGAGGTTCAGGAAACACCATATATTTT. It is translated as CSGGSGNTIYF.

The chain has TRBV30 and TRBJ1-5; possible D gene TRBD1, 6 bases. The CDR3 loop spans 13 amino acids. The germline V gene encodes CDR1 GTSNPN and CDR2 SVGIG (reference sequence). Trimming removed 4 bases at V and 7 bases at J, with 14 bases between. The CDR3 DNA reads TGTGCCTGGACCGCCGGGGGGGGCCAGCCCCAGCATTTT. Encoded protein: CAWTAGGGQPQHF.

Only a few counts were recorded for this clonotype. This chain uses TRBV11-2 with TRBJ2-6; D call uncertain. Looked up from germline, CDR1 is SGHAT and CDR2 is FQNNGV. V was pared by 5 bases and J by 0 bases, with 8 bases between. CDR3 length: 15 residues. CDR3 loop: CASSPHISGANVLTF. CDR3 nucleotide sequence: TGTGCCAGCAGCCCACACATCTCTGGGGCCAACGTCCTGACTTTC. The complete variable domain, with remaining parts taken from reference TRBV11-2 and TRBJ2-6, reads EAGVAQSPRYKIIEKRQSVAFWCNPISGHATLYWYQQILGQGPKLLIQFQNNGVVDDSQLPKDRFSAERLKGVDSTLKIQPAKLEDSAVYLCASSPHISGANVLTFGAGSRLTVL.

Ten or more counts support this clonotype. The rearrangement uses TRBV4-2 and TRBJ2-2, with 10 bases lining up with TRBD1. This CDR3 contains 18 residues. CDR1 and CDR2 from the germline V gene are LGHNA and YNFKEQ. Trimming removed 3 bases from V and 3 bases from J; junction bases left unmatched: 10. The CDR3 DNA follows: TGTGCCAGCAGCCAGGTAGACAGGGGGCGTCAGGACACCGGGGAGCTGTTTTTT. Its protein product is CASSQVDRGRQDTGELFF.

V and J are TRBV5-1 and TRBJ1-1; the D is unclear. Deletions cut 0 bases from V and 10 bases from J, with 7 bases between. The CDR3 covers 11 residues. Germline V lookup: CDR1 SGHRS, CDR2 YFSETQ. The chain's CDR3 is CASSLGVGAFF. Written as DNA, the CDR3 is TGCGCCAGCAGCTTGGGGGTGGGAGCTTTCTTT. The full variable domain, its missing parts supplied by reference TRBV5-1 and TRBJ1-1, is KAGVTQTPRYLIKTRGQQVTLSCSPISGHRSVSWYQQTPGQGLQFLFEYFSETQRNKGNFPGRFSGRQFSNSRSEMNVSTLELGDSALYLCASSLGVGAFFGQGTRLTVV.

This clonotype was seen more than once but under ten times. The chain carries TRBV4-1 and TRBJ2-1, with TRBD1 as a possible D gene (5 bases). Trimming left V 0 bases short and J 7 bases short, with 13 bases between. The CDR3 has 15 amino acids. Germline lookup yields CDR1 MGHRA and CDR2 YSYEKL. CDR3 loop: CASSQEVGVGNEQFF. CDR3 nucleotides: TGCGCCAGCAGCCAAGAGGTAGGGGTAGGTAATGAGCAGTTCTTC.

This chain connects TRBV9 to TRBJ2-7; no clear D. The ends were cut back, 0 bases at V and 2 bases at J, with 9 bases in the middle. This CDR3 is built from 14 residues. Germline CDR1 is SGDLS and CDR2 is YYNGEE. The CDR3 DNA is TGTGCCAGCAGCGTAGACGTCCTAGCCTACGAGCAGTACTTC. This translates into CASSVDVLAYEQYF.

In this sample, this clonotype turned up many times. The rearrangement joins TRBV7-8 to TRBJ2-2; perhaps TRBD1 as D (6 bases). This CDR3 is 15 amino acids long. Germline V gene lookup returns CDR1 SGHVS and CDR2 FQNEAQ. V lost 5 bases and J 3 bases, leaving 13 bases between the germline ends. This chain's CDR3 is CASSQGYLDTGELFF. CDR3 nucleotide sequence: TGTGCCAGCAGCCAGGGGTATTTGGACACCGGGGAGCTGTTTTTT. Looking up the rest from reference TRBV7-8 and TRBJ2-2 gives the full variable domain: GAGVSQSPRYKVAKRGQDVALRCDPISGHVSLFWYQQALGQGPEFLTYFQNEAQLDKSGLPSDRFFAERPEGSVSTLKIQRTQQEDSAVYLCASSQGYLDTGELFFGEGSRLTVL.

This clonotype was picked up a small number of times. The CDR3 DNA reads TGTGCCAGCATGGGGGACACCGCAACCATACCCCCTTACAATGAGCAGTTCTTC. Translated: CASMGDTATIPPYNEQFF. The V and J genes are TRBV28 and TRBJ2-1; tentatively, D is TRBD1 (6 bases). Germline V gene lookup returns CDR1 MDHEN and CDR2 SYDVKM. Between the trimmed V and J ends, which lost 7 bases and 4 bases, there was a span of 26 bases. This CDR3 has 18 residues.

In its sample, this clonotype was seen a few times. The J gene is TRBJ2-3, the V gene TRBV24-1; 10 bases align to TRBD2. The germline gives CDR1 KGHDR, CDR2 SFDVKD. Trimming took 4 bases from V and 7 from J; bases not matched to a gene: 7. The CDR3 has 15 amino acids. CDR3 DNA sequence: TGTGCCACCAGTGACCCGAGGACTAGCGGCCATACGCAGTATTTT. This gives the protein CATSDPRTSGHTQYF.

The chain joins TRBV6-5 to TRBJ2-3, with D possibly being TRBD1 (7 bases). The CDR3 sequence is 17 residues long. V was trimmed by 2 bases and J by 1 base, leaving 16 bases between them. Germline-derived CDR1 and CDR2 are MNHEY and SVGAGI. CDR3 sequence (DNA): TGTGCCAGCAGTTACGGAGGGGGCCTAAGAGGCACAGATACGCAGTATTTT. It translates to CASSYGGGLRGTDTQYF.

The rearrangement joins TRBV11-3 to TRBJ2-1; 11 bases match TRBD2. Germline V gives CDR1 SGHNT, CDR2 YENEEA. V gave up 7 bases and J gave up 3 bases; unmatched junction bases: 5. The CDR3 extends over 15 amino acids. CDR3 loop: CASTLGTSGYNEQFF. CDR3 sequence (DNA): TGTGCCAGCACCTTGGGGACTAGCGGCTACAATGAGCAGTTCTTC. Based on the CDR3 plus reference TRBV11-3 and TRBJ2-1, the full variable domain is EAGVVQSPRYKIIEKKQPVAFWCNPISGHNTLYWYLQNLGQGPELLIRYENEEAVDDSQLPKDRFSAERLKGVDSTLKIQPAELGDSAVYLCASTLGTSGYNEQFFGPGTRLTVL.

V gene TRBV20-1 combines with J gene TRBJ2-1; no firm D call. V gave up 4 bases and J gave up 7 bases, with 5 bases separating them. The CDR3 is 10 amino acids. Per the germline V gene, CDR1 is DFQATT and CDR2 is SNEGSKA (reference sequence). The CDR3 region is CSAKVNEQFF. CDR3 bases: TGCAGTGCTAAAGTGAATGAGCAGTTCTTC.

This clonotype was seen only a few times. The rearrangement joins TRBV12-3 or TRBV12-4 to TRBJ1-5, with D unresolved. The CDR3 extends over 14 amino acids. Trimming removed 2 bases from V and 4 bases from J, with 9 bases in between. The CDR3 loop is CASSLRQENQPQHF. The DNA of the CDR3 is TGTGCCAGCAGTTTAAGGCAGGAAAATCAGCCCCAGCATTTT.

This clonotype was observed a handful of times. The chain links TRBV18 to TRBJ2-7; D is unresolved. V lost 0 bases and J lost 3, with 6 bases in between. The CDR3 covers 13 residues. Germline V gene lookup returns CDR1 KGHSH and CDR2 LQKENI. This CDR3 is CASSPPSHYEQYF. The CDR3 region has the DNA TGTGCCAGCTCACCACCGTCCCACTACGAGCAGTACTTC.

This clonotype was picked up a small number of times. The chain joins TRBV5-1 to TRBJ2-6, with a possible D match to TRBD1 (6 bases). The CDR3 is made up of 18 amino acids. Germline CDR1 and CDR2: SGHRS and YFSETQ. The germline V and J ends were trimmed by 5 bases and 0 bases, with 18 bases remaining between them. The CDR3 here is CASSIWSDSFSGANVLTF. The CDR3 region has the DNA TGCGCCAGCAGTATATGGTCGGACAGTTTCTCTGGGGCCAACGTCCTGACTTTC.

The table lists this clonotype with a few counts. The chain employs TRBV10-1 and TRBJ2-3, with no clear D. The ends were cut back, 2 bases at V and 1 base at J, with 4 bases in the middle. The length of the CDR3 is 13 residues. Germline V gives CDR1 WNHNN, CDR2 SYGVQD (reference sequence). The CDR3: CASSETGTDTQYF. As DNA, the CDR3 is TGCGCCAGCAGTGAGACGGGCACAGATACGCAGTATTTT.

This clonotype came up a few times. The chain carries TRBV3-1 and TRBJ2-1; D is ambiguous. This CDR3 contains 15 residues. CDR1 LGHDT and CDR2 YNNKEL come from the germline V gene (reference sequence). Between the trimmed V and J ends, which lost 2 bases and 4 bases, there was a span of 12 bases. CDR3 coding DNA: TGTGCCAGCAGCCAACCGGGTCCTCCATACAATGAGCAGTTCTTC. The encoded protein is CASSQPGPPYNEQFF.